This TCR beta chain derives from a study of spatial heterogeneity in lung cancer. Study outcomes and limitations: Tumoral mutation counts were tracked by counts of expanded intratumoral alpha and beta TCRs.

TCRdb ran MiXCR on the 5' RACE reads and lists one entry per CDR3 protein. The table includes about 5,000 distinct CDR3 sequences, about 17% detected once. Deletions cut 5 bases from V and 7 bases from J, with 15 bases between. Germline V gene lookup returns CDR1 DFQATT and CDR2 SNEGSKA (reference sequence). This CDR3 has 12 amino acids. Many counts were recorded for this clonotype. What it binds is unknown. The time point: sample taken at primary tumor resection. Extraction of whole RNA from tumor, nontumor lung or frozen PBMC preceded unsorted sequencing. This rearrangement joins TRBV20-1 to TRBJ2-7; weak D call: TRBD2 (7 bases). The sequencing here drew on lung tumor tissue, taken at surgery. The receptor was isolated from a male donor with early-stage non-small cell lung cancer. CDR3 DNA: TGCAGTGCTCCTGGACTAGGGGGAGAGCAGTACTTC. This translates into CSAPGLGGEQYF.